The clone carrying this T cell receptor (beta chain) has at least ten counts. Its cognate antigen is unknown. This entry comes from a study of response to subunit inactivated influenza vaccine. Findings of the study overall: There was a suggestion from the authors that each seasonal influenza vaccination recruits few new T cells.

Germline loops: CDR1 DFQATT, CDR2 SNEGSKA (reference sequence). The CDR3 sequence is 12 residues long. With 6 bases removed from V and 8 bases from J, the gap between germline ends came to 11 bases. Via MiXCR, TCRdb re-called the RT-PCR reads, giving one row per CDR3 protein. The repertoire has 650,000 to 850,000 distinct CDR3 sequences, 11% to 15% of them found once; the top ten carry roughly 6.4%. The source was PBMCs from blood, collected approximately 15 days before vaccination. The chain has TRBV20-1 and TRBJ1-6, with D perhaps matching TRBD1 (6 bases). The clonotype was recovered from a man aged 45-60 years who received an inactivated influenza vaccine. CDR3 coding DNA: TGCAGTGCCATGGAGGGGGATTCACCCCTCCACTTT. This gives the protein CSAMEGDSPLHF.